These T cell receptor beta chains were read from a single sample in a study of cytomegalovirus exposure and HLA in healthy donors. Only in-frame clones appear in the TCRdb table, and some are missing; sequencing was by immunoSEQ multiplex PCR. This sample has about 95,000 clones, with around three quarters found just once. The sequenced material came from PBMCs. The receptors here all came from a man in his 60s in good health and CMV-seronegative. The CDR3 runs from the conserved cysteine through the conserved F or W. The order of the fields is V gene, clone size, D gene, J gene, CDR3 DNA, CDR3 protein. A D gene is named only where the DNA matches it firmly. Part of the rows lack a size; the others show once, few, many or a class for expanded clones.

v_call: TRBV6-1
clone_size: -
d_call: -
j_call: TRBJ2-3
cdr3_nt: TGTGCCAGCAGTGAAGTTGCAGGTCCGAGTACGCAGTATTTT
cdr3_aa: CASSEVAGPSTQYF

v_call: TRBV6-4
clone_size: -
d_call: TRBD1
j_call: TRBJ2-3
cdr3_nt: TGTGCCAGCAGTGAGGCGGGACAGGGTTCCGATACGCAGTATTTT
cdr3_aa: CASSEAGQGSDTQYF

v_call: TRBV28
clone_size: -
d_call: -
j_call: TRBJ2-3
cdr3_nt: TGTGCCAGCAGTTTATCCGCCCGGAACCCGGCTAGCGCCTACACAGATACGCAGTATTTT
cdr3_aa: CASSLSARNPASAYTDTQYF

v_call: TRBV27
clone_size: -
d_call: TRBD1
j_call: TRBJ1-4
cdr3_nt: TGTGCCAGCAGTCCCGACAGGGCGGATGAACTGTTTTTT
cdr3_aa: CASSPDRADELFF

v_call: TRBV30
clone_size: -
d_call: TRBD1
j_call: TRBJ1-4
cdr3_nt: TGTGCCTGGGGCCCGGGACAGGGGATTCAAAAACTGTTTTTT
cdr3_aa: CAWGPGQGIQKLFF

v_call: TRBV10-3
clone_size: once
d_call: TRBD1
j_call: TRBJ2-7
cdr3_nt: TGTGCCATCAGAGAGGACAGGGGATCCTACGAGCAGTACTTC
cdr3_aa: CAIREDRGSYEQYF

v_call: TRBV4-3
clone_size: once
d_call: TRBD2
j_call: TRBJ2-7
cdr3_nt: TGCGCCAGCAGTCTGGGACTAGCGGGTTCCTACGAGCAGTACTTC
cdr3_aa: CASSLGLAGSYEQYF

v_call: TRBV7-2
clone_size: -
d_call: -
j_call: TRBJ1-4
cdr3_nt: TGTGCCAGCAGAAAGGACAGCCTTGAAAAACTGTTTTTT
cdr3_aa: CASRKDSLEKLFF

v_call: TRBV7-2
clone_size: -
d_call: -
j_call: TRBJ2-1
cdr3_nt: TGTGCCAGCAGCCGTTCGAGCTCCTACAATGAGCAGTTCTTC
cdr3_aa: CASSRSSSYNEQFF

v_call: TRBV29-1
clone_size: -
d_call: -
j_call: TRBJ2-7
cdr3_nt: TGCAGCGTTACAGGGAACTCCTACGAGCAGTACTTC
cdr3_aa: CSVTGNSYEQYF

v_call: TRBV2
clone_size: -
d_call: -
j_call: TRBJ1-4
cdr3_nt: TGTGCCAGCAGTGCCCAGACTGCAACTAATGAAAAACTGTTTTTT
cdr3_aa: CASSAQTATNEKLFF

v_call: TRBV29-1
clone_size: -
d_call: -
j_call: TRBJ2-2
cdr3_nt: TGCAGCGTTGAAGTGGGCCTAGGGAGGACCGGGGAGCTGTTTTTT
cdr3_aa: CSVEVGLGRTGELFF

v_call: TRBV4-1
clone_size: -
d_call: TRBD2
j_call: TRBJ2-5
cdr3_nt: TGCGCCAGCCAGCCAAGCGGGAGGGCCGGGGAGACCCAGTACTTC
cdr3_aa: CASQPSGRAGETQYF

v_call: TRBV10-3
clone_size: -
d_call: -
j_call: TRBJ2-2
cdr3_nt: TGTGCCATCAGGAGGAGGACCGGGGAGCTGTTTTTT
cdr3_aa: CAIRRRTGELFF

v_call: TRBV28
clone_size: -
d_call: TRBD1
j_call: TRBJ1-2
cdr3_nt: TGTGCCAGCAGGGGGGACACGGGACAGAAAGGTTCCAGCTCAGCCGGATATTATGACTACACCTTC
cdr3_aa: CASRGDTGQKGSSSAGYYDYTF

v_call: TRBV10-2
clone_size: -
d_call: TRBD1
j_call: TRBJ1-4
cdr3_nt: TGCGCCAGTAGGGACAGGGAGGAAAAACTGTTTTTT
cdr3_aa: CASRDREEKLFF

v_call: TRBV6-5
clone_size: -
d_call: -
j_call: TRBJ1-1
cdr3_nt: TGTGCCAGCGAACCGGGACAAGGGATGAACACTGAAGCTTTCTTT
cdr3_aa: CASEPGQGMNTEAFF

v_call: TRBV18
clone_size: -
d_call: TRBD2
j_call: TRBJ2-1
cdr3_nt: TGTGCCAGCTCACCAAGCCGACTAGCGGGATACAATGAGCAGTTCTTC
cdr3_aa: CASSPSRLAGYNEQFF

v_call: TRBV2
clone_size: -
d_call: -
j_call: TRBJ2-1
cdr3_nt: TGTGCCAGCAGCCTTTACCGGGACTCAAATGAGCAGTTCTTC
cdr3_aa: CASSLYRDSNEQFF

v_call: TRBV28
clone_size: -
d_call: -
j_call: TRBJ2-3
cdr3_nt: TGTGCCAGCAGTTCCAGAGATACGCAGTATTTT
cdr3_aa: CASSSRDTQYF

v_call: TRBV27
clone_size: -
d_call: TRBD1
j_call: TRBJ1-6
cdr3_nt: TGTGCCAGCAGTTTGGGGACAGGAGATTCACCCCTCCACTTT
cdr3_aa: CASSLGTGDSPLHF

v_call: TRBV28
clone_size: -
d_call: TRBD2
j_call: TRBJ2-2
cdr3_nt: TGTGCCAGCAGTTTTGGGACTAGCGGGAGACTCACCGGGGAGCTGTTTTTT
cdr3_aa: CASSFGTSGRLTGELFF

v_call: TRBV15
clone_size: -
d_call: TRBD1
j_call: TRBJ1-4
cdr3_nt: TGTGCCACCAGCAGAGAGATTCCCGACAGGGGAAGGGAAAAACTGTTTTTT
cdr3_aa: CATSREIPDRGREKLFF

v_call: TRBV5-1
clone_size: few
d_call: -
j_call: TRBJ2-7
cdr3_nt: TGCGCCAGCAGCACAGACACCTACGAGCAGTACTTC
cdr3_aa: CASSTDTYEQYF

v_call: TRBV5-4
clone_size: -
d_call: TRBD1
j_call: TRBJ2-1
cdr3_nt: TGTGCCAGCAGCTTGTCACAGGGGATCTACAATGAGCAGTTCTTC
cdr3_aa: CASSLSQGIYNEQFF

v_call: TRBV6-6
clone_size: once
d_call: TRBD1
j_call: TRBJ1-4
cdr3_nt: TGTGCCAGCAGTTACCCAGGGACAGGGCGAGGTGAAAAACTGTTTTTT
cdr3_aa: CASSYPGTGRGEKLFF

v_call: TRBV5-1
clone_size: few
d_call: TRBD2
j_call: TRBJ2-3
cdr3_nt: TGCGCCAGCACCAAAGGGACTAGCGGGGCCACAGATACGCAGTATTTT
cdr3_aa: CASTKGTSGATDTQYF

v_call: TRBV4-1
clone_size: -
d_call: -
j_call: TRBJ2-7
cdr3_nt: TGCGCCAGCAGCCAAGTCCCCAGGGTACCCTACGAGCAGTACTTC
cdr3_aa: CASSQVPRVPYEQYF

v_call: TRBV6-5
clone_size: -
d_call: -
j_call: TRBJ2-7
cdr3_nt: TGTGCCAGCAGGGACACTTTCGCCTACGAGCAGTACTTC
cdr3_aa: CASRDTFAYEQYF

v_call: TRBV7-2
clone_size: -
d_call: TRBD2
j_call: TRBJ2-7
cdr3_nt: TGTGCCACCGGGACTAGCGGGAACGAGCAGTACTTC
cdr3_aa: CATGTSGNEQYF